Shown below are 18 T cell receptor beta chains from a single sample sequenced in a study of early T cells in non-severe SARS-CoV-2 infection. Each CDR3 protein is one row after TCRdb ran MiXCR on the 5' RACE reads. The table includes some 25,000 distinct CDR3 sequences, 4.3% detected once. Sequencing was carried out using whole blood. These TCRs come from an adult who was a healthcare worker with PCR-confirmed SARS-CoV-2 infection or an uninfected control (not recorded which).

This clonotype occurred many times. The chain couples TRBV5-4 to TRBJ2-1; perhaps TRBD1 as D (6 bases). Germline V gene data show CDR1 as SGHNT and CDR2 as YYREEE (reference sequence). The germline V and J ends were trimmed by 7 bases and 2 bases, with 13 bases remaining between them. This CDR3 spans 14 amino acids. This CDR3 is CASGGDSAYNEQFF. CDR3 in DNA: TGTGCCAGCGGGGGCGACTCCGCCTACAATGAGCAGTTCTTC.

This clonotype was found many times. For the CDR3, the DNA is TGTGCCAGCAGCCAAACCCTCTCCTACGAGCAGTACTTC. Its protein is CASSQTLSYEQYF. The chain joins TRBV3-1 to TRBJ2-7; the D is unclear. Germline loops: CDR1 LGHDT, CDR2 YNNKEL (reference sequence). V dropped 2 bases and J dropped 0 bases, with 5 bases sitting between them. The CDR3 extends over 13 amino acids.

The chain links TRBV5-6 to TRBJ2-2; a possible D gene is TRBD1 (5 bases). The V end lost 5 bases, the J end lost 0 bases, and 14 bases lay between the germline ends. Germline loops: CDR1 SGHDT, CDR2 YYEEEE. This CDR3 spans 16 amino acids. DNA of the CDR3: TGTGCCAGCAGTATGGACACTCTGGCGAACACCGGGGAGCTGTTTTTT. Translated: CASSMDTLANTGELFF.

Regarding this clonotype: This sequence may be a read error, since a much larger clone differs from it by one base. This rearrangement joins TRBV11-2 to TRBJ2-7; TRBD2 is a possible D gene (5 bases). Between the trimmed V and J ends, which lost 5 bases and 4 bases, there was a span of 6 bases. The CDR3 totals 11 residues. Germline V gene sequence: CDR1 SGHAT, CDR2 FQNNGV. The CDR3 DNA reads TGTGCCAGCAGCCGAGGGTACGAGCAGTACTTC. It yields the protein CASSRGYEQYF.

This clonotype has at least ten counts. This rearrangement joins TRBV6-5 to TRBJ2-7; no firm D call. With 0 bases removed from V and 1 base from J, the gap between germline ends came to 13 bases. CDR3 length equals 16 residues. Germline V gene sequence: CDR1 MNHEY, CDR2 SVGAGI. The CDR3 nucleotides read TGTGCCAGCAGTTACTCACCGGCGGCGGTTTCCTACGAGCAGTACTTC. This sequence encodes CASSYSPAAVSYEQYF.

This clonotype has ten or more counts. This chain links TRBV5-1 with TRBJ2-7, with 9 bases lining up with TRBD1. V lost 0 bases and J lost 4; bases outside the gene matches: 5. Germline CDR1 and CDR2: SGHRS and YFSETQ. This CDR3 has 15 residues. The CDR3 spells CASSLEQGARYEQYF. As DNA, the CDR3 is TGCGCCAGCAGCTTGGAACAGGGGGCAAGATACGAGCAGTACTTC.

This clonotype was picked up many times. The chain carries TRBV11-3 and TRBJ2-1, with no clear D. V was cut by 3 bases and J by 6 bases, with 9 bases left in between. The length of the CDR3 is 13 residues. The germline CDR1 and CDR2 sequences are SGHNT and YENEEA. The CDR3 protein is CASSFRSFNEQFF. The CDR3 nucleotides read TGTGCCAGCAGCTTCCGCAGCTTCAATGAGCAGTTCTTC.

This clonotype was counted many times. J is TRBJ2-2 and V is TRBV4-1; 12 bases line up with TRBD2. The CDR3 runs to 16 residues. Germline-derived CDR1 and CDR2 are MGHRA and YSYEKL. V trimming: 3 bases; J trimming: 7 bases; junction bases outside the gene matches: 6. CDR3 sequence reads: CASSHSSGGAIGELFF. CDR3 coding DNA: TGCGCCAGCAGCCACTCTAGCGGGGGGGCCATCGGGGAGCTGTTTTTT.

This clonotype was observed many times. This chain joins TRBV7-2 and TRBJ2-1, with a tentative D call TRBD2 (5 bases). Deletions cut 0 bases from V and 13 bases from J, with 13 bases between. The CDR3 runs to 13 residues. CDR1 is SGHTA and CDR2 is FQGNSA in the germline V gene. The CDR3 nucleotides are TGTGCCAGCAGCTTAGCGCAGCGGCGAAACCAGTTCTTC. Translated, it gives CASSLAQRRNQFF.

By share of the sample, this clonotype is medium-sized. J is TRBJ1-2 and V is TRBV29-1, with D possibly TRBD1 on 6 matching bases. The germline V gene encodes CDR1 SQVTM and CDR2 ANQGSEA. Trimming left V 5 bases short and J 2 bases short, with 12 bases between. CDR3 length: 13 amino acids. CDR3 DNA: TGCAGCGTTCTCGGACAGACCAACTATGGCTACACCTTC. Encoded protein: CSVLGQTNYGYTF.

This clonotype was recorded many times. V and J are TRBV28 and TRBJ2-1; tentatively, D is TRBD2 (6 bases). The V gene's germline CDR1 is MDHEN and CDR2 SYDVKM. The CDR3 sequence is 15 residues long. Trimming stripped 2 bases from V and 12 bases from J, with 20 bases between. The CDR3 DNA reads as TGTGCCAGCAGTTTAGGGGGGTTCCAACGGTTGGCGCAGTTCTTC. This sequence encodes CASSLGGFQRLAQFF. The full variable domain, its missing parts supplied by reference TRBV28 and TRBJ2-1, is DVKVTQSSRYLVKRTGEKVFLECVQDMDHENMFWYRQDPGLGLRLIYFSYDVKMKEKGDIPEGYSVSREKKERFSLILESASTNQTSMYLCASSLGGFQRLAQFFGPGTRLTVL.

This clonotype was recorded many times. The rearrangement uses TRBV19 and TRBJ1-5; TRBD1 matches at 7 bases. The V gene's germline CDR1 is LNHDA and CDR2 SQIVND (reference sequence). After removal of 9 bases from V and 4 bases from J, the junction contained 12 bases not matched to a gene. The CDR3 has 15 residues. The DNA of the CDR3 is TGTGCCAGCCGAACGTGGGACAGAGAGAATCAGCCCCAGCATTTT. Protein: CASRTWDRENQPQHF.

This clonotype was seen repeatedly, ten times or more. The genes are TRBV29-1 and TRBJ1-2, with D possibly TRBD1 on 5 matching bases. Germline V gene sequence: CDR1 SQVTM, CDR2 ANQGSEA. Deletions cut 7 bases from V and 8 bases from J, with 20 bases between. There are 13 residues in the CDR3. DNA for the CDR3: TGCAGCGCCGCTCTACATATCGGGGACGGCTACACCTTC. Translated, it gives CSAALHIGDGYTF. Supplemented by reference TRBV29-1 and TRBJ1-2, the full variable domain reads SAVISQKPSRDICQRGTSLTIQCQVDSQVTMMFWYRQQPGQSLTLIATANQGSEATYESGFVIDKFPISRPNLTFSTLTVSNMSPEDSSIYLCSAALHIGDGYTFGSGTRLTVV.

The CDR3 DNA reads as TGTGCCAGCAGTCATTCGGGGACGGTCTATGGCTACACCTTC. Translation: CASSHSGTVYGYTF. The genes are TRBV6-2 or TRBV6-3 and TRBJ1-2, with D tentatively TRBD1 (5 bases). The CDR3 spans 14 residues. In germline, CDR1 is MNHEY, CDR2 SVGEGT. The V end lost 5 bases, the J end lost 4 bases, and 14 bases lay between the germline ends.

This clonotype was picked up many times. The chain recombines TRBV2 with TRBJ2-2; D not resolved. From germline, CDR1 is SNHLY and CDR2 FYNNEI. Trimming took 4 bases from V and 1 from J, leaving 7 bases between them. The CDR3 is made up of 14 amino acids. The DNA of the CDR3 is TGTGCCAGCAGTGTTGGGTGGAACACCGGGGAGCTGTTTTTT. Translation gives CASSVGWNTGELFF.

This clonotype was seen at least ten times. This sequence joins TRBV6-1 and TRBJ2-7; a possible D gene is TRBD2 (5 bases). The V end was cut by 7 bases, the J end by 5 bases, with 15 bases between. Germline CDR1 MNHNS, CDR2 SASEGT. The CDR3 is made up of 13 amino acids. DNA for the CDR3: TGTGCCAGCACGGGATATGGGATCCACGAGCAGTACTTC. Translation gives CASTGYGIHEQYF.

This clonotype turned up a few times. The CDR3 region is CASSLWSEGGGALDTQYF. The CDR3 DNA reads TGTGCCAGCAGCTTATGGTCAGAAGGCGGGGGGGCCTTGGATACGCAGTATTTT. V and J are TRBV7-6 and TRBJ2-3; 9 positions match TRBD2. In germline, CDR1 is SGHVS, CDR2 FNYEAQ. J gave up 6 bases and V 2 bases, and 15 bases lay outside the gene matches. CDR3 size: 18 residues.

This clonotype came up many times. The chain joins TRBV5-6 to TRBJ1-2, with unresolved D. CDR1 SGHDT and CDR2 YYEEEE come from the germline V gene. The CDR3 consists of 13 residues. Trimming took off 4 bases at V and 0 bases at J, with 7 bases between the two ends. The CDR3 DNA reads as TGTGCCAGCAGCCCCAAGACTAACTATGGCTACACCTTC. This sequence encodes CASSPKTNYGYTF.